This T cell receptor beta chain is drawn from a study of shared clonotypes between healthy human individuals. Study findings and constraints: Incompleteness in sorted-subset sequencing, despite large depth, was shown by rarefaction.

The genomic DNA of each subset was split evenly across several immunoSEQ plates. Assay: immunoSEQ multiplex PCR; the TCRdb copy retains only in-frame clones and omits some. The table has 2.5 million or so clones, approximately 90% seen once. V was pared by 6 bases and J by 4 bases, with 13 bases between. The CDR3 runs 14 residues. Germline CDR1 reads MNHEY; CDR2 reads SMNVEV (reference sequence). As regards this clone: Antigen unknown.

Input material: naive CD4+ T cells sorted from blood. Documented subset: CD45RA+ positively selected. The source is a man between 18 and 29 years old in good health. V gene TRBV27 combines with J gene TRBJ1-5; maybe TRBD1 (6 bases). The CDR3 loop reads CASRVGGANQPQHF. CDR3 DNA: TGTGCCAGCAGGGTGGGGGGGGCGAATCAGCCCCAGCATTTT.